This T cell receptor (beta chain) was identified during a study of OX40 agonist ivuxolimab in advanced cancers. Study-level information: At doses from 0.01 to 10 mg/kg, patients were given intravenous ivuxolimab every 2 weeks. Two cutaneous melanoma patients and one hepatocellular carcinoma patient, three in all, had partial responses. Study-level points and caveats: With doses of 0.1 to 3.0 mg/kg, CD4+ and CD8+ blood T cells had undergone clonal expansion by week 6.

Repertoires were generated with immunoSEQ multiplex PCR, while TCRdb's copy carries only in-frame clones and drops some. The table shows around 65,000 clones, with roughly 88% occurring only once. A word on this clone: Its antigen is currently unknown.

This sequence originates from an adult with an advanced solid tumor such as melanoma, head and neck, liver or kidney cancer. This specimen consisted of CD4+ or CD8+ T cells sorted from blood, obtained in a trial of the OX40 agonist ivuxolimab.

CDR3 region: CASRRTGTAEAFF. The CDR3 DNA reads as TGTGCCAGCAGACGGACCGGGACAGCTGAAGCTTTCTTT. The rearrangement joins TRBV2 to TRBJ1-1; 7 positions match TRBD1. CDR3 size: 13 residues. The V gene's germline CDR1 is SNHLY and CDR2 FYNNEI. J lost 6 bases, V lost 6 bases, and 7 bases had no gene match.